These T cell receptor beta chains were read from a single sample in a study of human T cells and chemical hapten exposure. TCRdb independently ran MiXCR on the RACE reads; one entry per CDR3 protein. The profile covers 180,000 or so distinct CDR3 sequences, with roughly 15% appearing a single time and about 1.8% taken by the ten largest. Source: whole blood, taken in connection with sensitization to the hapten diphenylcyclopropenone (DPC). The receptors come from a woman aged 25 to 39 with alopecia areata. Some clones in this sample may be carry-over from other donors' samples. Both conserved end residues are part of each CDR3. A D gene is named only where the DNA matches it firmly. A row's size may be missing; if present it is once, few, many or a size class.

few | - | TRBJ1-2 | TRBV20-1 | CSARGPRTAYGYTF | TGCAGTGCTAGAGGGCCACGGACGGCTTATGGCTACACCTTC
- | - | TRBJ1-1 | TRBV30 | CAWSVAVNTEAFF | TGTGCCTGGAGTGTAGCGGTGAACACTGAAGCTTTCTTT
many | - | TRBJ1-2 | TRBV5-1 | CASSPQGSRGYGYTF | TGCGCCAGCAGCCCACAGGGTTCGAGGGGCTATGGCTACACCTTC
- | - | TRBJ2-5 | TRBV7-2 | CASSLDPRAETQYF | TGTGCCAGCAGCTTAGACCCTCGAGCAGAGACCCAGTACTTC
- | - | TRBJ1-1 | TRBV7-2 | CASSFPGATEAFF | TGTGCCAGCAGCTTTCCAGGGGCCACTGAAGCTTTCTTT
few | - | TRBJ2-7 | TRBV18 | CASSPASMAGEQYF | TGTGCCAGCTCACCTGCGAGTATGGCTGGCGAGCAGTACTTC
few | TRBD1 | TRBJ2-3 | TRBV7-9 | CASSLRQGLGTDTQYF | TGTGCCAGCAGCCTTAGACAGGGGCTCGGCACAGATACGCAGTATTTT
- | - | TRBJ2-7 | TRBV7-8 | CASSLSHMYEQYF | TGTGCCAGCAGCTTATCGCATATGTACGAGCAGTACTTC
- | TRBD1 | TRBJ2-1 | TRBV5-1 | CASTLPGQGYSNEQFF | TGCGCCAGCACCCTCCCCGGACAGGGATACTCCAATGAGCAGTTCTTC
few | - | TRBJ2-7 | TRBV5-1 | CASSLGVRQAPSYEQYF | TGCGCCAGCAGCTTGGGGGTACGACAGGCCCCCTCCTACGAGCAGTACTTC
- | TRBD2 | TRBJ2-3 | TRBV3-1 | CASSFGLAGGNKYTDTQYF | TGTGCCAGCAGTTTCGGACTAGCGGGGGGGAACAAGTACACAGATACGCAGTATTTT
- | - | TRBJ1-2 | TRBV28 | CASSSSLGYGYTF | TGTGCCAGCAGTTCTTCCCTTGGGTATGGCTACACCTTC
- | - | TRBJ1-5 | TRBV18 | CASSPGDGSPQHF | TGTGCCAGCTCACCAGGGGATGGTTCGCCCCAGCATTTT
- | TRBD2 | TRBJ2-1 | TRBV6-2/TRBV6-3 | CASRPRGSGSFYEQFF | TGTGCCAGCAGACCCCGGGGTAGCGGGAGTTTCTATGAGCAGTTCTTC
many | TRBD2 | TRBJ2-2 | TRBV12-3/TRBV12-4 | CASSPGLAGVWNTGELFF | TGTGCCAGCAGCCCGGGACTAGCGGGGGTTTGGAACACCGGGGAGCTGTTTTTT
many | TRBD2 | TRBJ2-2 | TRBV20-1 | CSAPHTSGSGAGELFF | TGCAGTGCTCCGCATACTAGCGGGAGTGGGGCCGGGGAGCTGTTTTTT
- | - | TRBJ1-2 | TRBV11-2 | CASSFRQPLNYGYTF | TGTGCCAGCAGCTTCCGACAGCCACTCAACTATGGCTACACCTTC
many | - | TRBJ2-1 | TRBV20-1 | CSAGGRQYYNEQFF | TGCAGTGCTGGAGGACGCCAGTACTACAATGAGCAGTTCTTC
- | - | TRBJ2-7 | TRBV18 | CASSPGWRDEQYF | TGTGCCAGCTCACCTGGGTGGCGGGACGAGCAGTACTTC
many | TRBD1 | TRBJ2-7 | TRBV6-2/TRBV6-3 | CASRTGTGTYEQYF | TGTGCCAGCAGAACCGGGACAGGGACCTACGAGCAGTACTTC
few | - | TRBJ2-3 | TRBV30 | CAWAGADTQYF | TGTGCCTGGGCAGGGGCAGATACGCAGTATTTT
- | TRBD1 | TRBJ2-5 | TRBV11-2 | CASSQGQGQETQYF | TGTGCCAGCAGTCAAGGACAGGGACAAGAGACCCAGTACTTC
- | TRBD2 | TRBJ2-3 | TRBV6-2/TRBV6-3 | CASSYTSGSTDTQYF | TGTGCCAGCAGTTACACTAGCGGGAGCACAGATACGCAGTATTTT
- | TRBD1 | TRBJ2-2 | TRBV4-1 | CASSQYRGTGELFF | TGCGCCAGCAGCCAGTACAGGGGTACCGGGGAGCTGTTTTTT
many | - | TRBJ2-7 | TRBV5-6 | CASSFGSAEYF | TGTGCCAGCAGCTTTGGATCGGCGGAGTACTTC
few | TRBD1 | TRBJ1-1 | TRBV10-3 | CAISSGQGAEAFF | TGTGCCATCAGTTCGGGACAGGGCGCTGAAGCTTTCTTT
few | TRBD2 | TRBJ2-1 | TRBV30 | CAWSDEREGEQFF | TGTGCCTGGAGTGATGAACGGGAGGGAGAGCAGTTCTTC
- | - | TRBJ1-3 | TRBV27 | CASSRYYPGNTIYF | TGTGCCAGCAGTCGATATTACCCTGGAAACACCATATATTTT
many | - | TRBJ2-7 | TRBV20-1 | CSARHGAEQYF | TGCAGTGCTAGGCACGGGGCTGAGCAGTACTTC
many | - | TRBJ1-5 | TRBV6-1 | CASSESDSNQPQHF | TGTGCCAGCAGTGAATCCGACAGCAATCAGCCCCAGCATTTT
- | TRBD1 | TRBJ2-1 | TRBV28 | CASSSTGSSYNEQFF | TGTGCCAGCAGTTCGACAGGGAGCTCCTACAATGAGCAGTTCTTC
few | - | TRBJ1-2 | TRBV9 | CASSVDALGGYYGYTF | TGTGCCAGCAGCGTAGATGCACTCGGAGGATACTATGGCTACACCTTC
few | - | TRBJ2-7 | TRBV9 | CASSDGPRDEQYF | TGTGCCAGCAGCGACGGACCCCGGGACGAGCAGTACTTC
few | - | TRBJ2-3 | TRBV6-5 | CASSTSFASTDTQYF | TGTGCCAGCAGTACCTCCTTCGCTAGCACAGATACGCAGTATTTT
- | - | TRBJ2-3 | TRBV6-4 | CASSKSRSGTVTQYF | TGTGCCAGCAGTAAGAGCCGATCCGGCACAGTTACGCAGTATTTT
many | - | TRBJ2-7 | TRBV20-1 | CSAAPGVAYEQYF | TGCAGTGCCGCCCCGGGGGTCGCCTACGAGCAGTACTTC
- | - | TRBJ2-2 | TRBV7-3 | CASSARMAGELFF | TGTGCCAGCAGCGCCCGGATGGCCGGGGAGCTGTTTTTT
- | - | TRBJ2-1 | TRBV7-9 | CASSLGLGGGSPNEQFF | TGTGCCAGCAGCTTAGGCCTCGGGGGCGGATCTCCCAATGAGCAGTTCTTC
few | TRBD1 | TRBJ2-5 | TRBV4-2 | CASSQDRGPETQYF | TGTGCCAGCAGCCAAGACAGGGGGCCAGAGACCCAGTACTTC
- | TRBD2 | TRBJ2-1 | TRBV20-1 | CSAGSGREGYEQFF | TGCAGTGCTGGGAGCGGGAGGGAAGGCTATGAGCAGTTCTTC
- | - | TRBJ2-7 | TRBV20-1 | CSARGQGRLYEQYF | TGCAGTGCTAGAGGTCAGGGACGCCTTTACGAGCAGTACTTC
- | TRBD1 | TRBJ1-5 | TRBV28 | CASSLDRAGSQPQHF | TGTGCCAGCAGTTTGGACAGGGCGGGGAGTCAGCCCCAGCATTTT
few | TRBD2 | TRBJ2-1 | TRBV11-2 | CASSPSLGGEVFF | TGTGCCAGCAGCCCCTCTCTGGGGGGGGAAGTGTTCTTC
- | - | TRBJ2-7 | TRBV24-1 | CATSHGKGSSYEQYF | TGTGCCACCAGTCATGGGAAGGGTAGCTCCTACGAGCAGTACTTC
few | TRBD1 | TRBJ1-2 | TRBV10-3 | CAINQGAGGYTF | TGTGCCATCAACCAGGGGGCGGGTGGCTACACCTTC
- | TRBD1 | TRBJ2-5 | TRBV12-3/TRBV12-4 | CASSSGGTGIGETQYF | TGTGCCAGCAGCTCCGGGGGGACAGGGATTGGCGAGACCCAGTACTTC
few | TRBD1 | TRBJ2-7 | TRBV28 | CASSPGQGFSEQYF | TGTGCCAGCAGTCCGGGACAGGGCTTTAGCGAGCAGTACTTC
- | - | TRBJ2-3 | TRBV29-1 | CSVAQGSLVADTQYF | TGCAGCGTTGCTCAGGGCTCCTTGGTGGCAGATACGCAGTATTTT
few | - | TRBJ2-7 | TRBV3-1 | CASSQDWSSYEQYF | TGTGCCAGCAGCCAAGATTGGTCTAGCTACGAGCAGTACTTC
few | - | TRBJ2-1 | TRBV14 | CASSQGWGLYNEQFF | TGTGCCAGCAGCCAAGGCTGGGGGCTTTACAATGAGCAGTTCTTC
many | - | TRBJ2-2 | TRBV12-3/TRBV12-4 | CASSRRERDTGELFF | TGTGCCAGCAGTCGCAGGGAAAGGGACACCGGGGAGCTGTTTTTT
- | TRBD2 | TRBJ2-2 | TRBV4-3 | CASSQGIAGAGELFF | TGCGCCAGCAGCCAAGGCATTGCGGGGGCCGGGGAGCTGTTTTTT
- | TRBD1 | TRBJ1-4 | TRBV6-6 | CASSHGQGPEKLFF | TGTGCCAGCAGCCACGGACAGGGACCCGAAAAACTGTTTTTT
few | - | TRBJ2-4 | TRBV7-9 | CASSLGSGLAKNIQYF | TGTGCCAGCAGCTTAGGCTCCGGACTAGCCAAAAACATTCAGTACTTC
- | TRBD2 | TRBJ2-3 | TRBV7-3 | CASSSRSGRLGGTQYF | TGTGCCAGCAGCTCCAGGAGCGGGAGACTAGGTGGTACGCAGTATTTT
- | - | TRBJ2-6 | TRBV20-1 | CSASGPAGANVLTF | TGCAGTGCTTCAGGGCCCGCCGGGGCCAACGTCCTGACTTTC
many | - | TRBJ1-4 | TRBV2 | CASRDGHRVTNEKLFF | TGTGCCAGCAGGGACGGGCACAGGGTAACTAATGAAAAACTGTTTTTT
- | TRBD2 | TRBJ2-3 | TRBV6-5 | CASSYSKSAGGSDTQYF | TGTGCCAGCAGTTACTCGAAGTCGGCGGGAGGCTCAGATACGCAGTATTTT
- | - | TRBJ1-5 | TRBV2 | CASSGDSLNQPQHF | TGTGCCAGCAGTGGAGACAGCCTCAATCAGCCCCAGCATTTT
- | - | TRBJ2-1 | TRBV3-1 | CASSQDNYRGEQFF | TGTGCCAGCAGCCAAGATAACTATCGGGGTGAGCAGTTCTTC